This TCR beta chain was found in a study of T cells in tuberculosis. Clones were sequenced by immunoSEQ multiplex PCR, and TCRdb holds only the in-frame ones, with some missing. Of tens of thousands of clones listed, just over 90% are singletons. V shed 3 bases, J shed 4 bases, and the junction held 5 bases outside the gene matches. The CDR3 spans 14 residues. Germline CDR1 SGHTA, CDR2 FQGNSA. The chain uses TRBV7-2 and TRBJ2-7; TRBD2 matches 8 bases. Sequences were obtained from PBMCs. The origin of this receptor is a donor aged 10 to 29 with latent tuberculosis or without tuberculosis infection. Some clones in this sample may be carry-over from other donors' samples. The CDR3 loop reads CASSFGSGNYEQYF. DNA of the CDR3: TGTGCCAGCAGCTTTGGTAGCGGGAATTACGAGCAGTACTTC.